These 5 T cell receptor beta chains came from one sample sequenced in a study of naive and memory T cell subsets (TCRdb year 2017). The library came from 5' RACE. The data were produced on an Illumina MiSeq. Four rounds of PCR, run with the SP2 primer together with nested alpha and beta constant region primers, were used to amplify the ligated cDNA. TCRdb itself trimmed the public reads at Q25 with fastp, ran MiXCR and retained productive beta chains. Each CDR3 protein gets just one entry, which takes the most common genes and DNA from the rows behind it. Across this sample there are approximately 52,000 distinct CDR3 sequences, with around 5% seen only once. Jointly, the top ten make up 0.7% to 0.9% of the sample. The study described a robust, sensitive protocol for amplifying, sequencing and analyzing TCRs, using 3' ligation of a UMI-containing oligonucleotide to TCR cDNA. These receptors originate from a female donor in good health.

This clonotype showed up many times. The V call is TRBV7-3, the J call TRBJ2-2; D gene unclear. The CDR3 contains 13 residues. The V gene's germline CDR1 is SGHTA and CDR2 FQGTGA. V was trimmed by 2 bases and J by 0 bases, leaving 1 base between them. CDR3: CASSLSNTGELFF. The CDR3 DNA reads TGTGCCAGCAGCTTATCGAACACCGGGGAGCTGTTTTTT.

This clonotype was detected many times. The chain recombines TRBV27 with TRBJ2-3, with 8 bases lining up with TRBD2. Trimming at V came to 6 bases and at J to 4 bases, leaving 9 bases not matched to a gene. Per germline, CDR1 MNHEY and CDR2 SMNVEV (reference sequence). The CDR3 covers 15 residues. The CDR3: CASSYRSGRSDTQYF. The CDR3 nucleotides are TGTGCCAGCAGCTACCGGAGCGGGAGATCAGATACGCAGTATTTT.

This clonotype was detected ten times or more. The chain is built from TRBV14 and TRBJ1-5; a possible D gene is TRBD1 (5 bases). Trimming took off 2 bases at V and 7 bases at J, with 12 bases between the two ends. Germline loops: CDR1 SGHDN, CDR2 FVKESK. This CDR3 contains 14 residues. In DNA form, the CDR3 reads TGTGCCAGCAGCCAAATCAATCAGGGACAGCCCCAGCATTTT. Translating it yields CASSQINQGQPQHF.

This clonotype was seen at least ten times. V and J are TRBV20-1 and TRBJ1-6; tentative D call: TRBD1 (5 bases). The V gene lost 0 bases and the J gene lost 7 bases, with 13 bases spanning the gap. Germline V CDR1 and CDR2: DFQATT, SNEGSKA (reference sequence). CDR3 length: 15 amino acids. CDR3 sequence reads: CSARDLGRRNSPLHF. The CDR3 DNA sequence: TGCAGTGCTAGAGATTTGGGACGGCGAAATTCACCCCTCCACTTT.

The genes are TRBV28 and TRBJ2-7; TRBD1 might be the D (5 bases). With 2 bases removed from V and 3 bases from J, the gap between germline ends came to 11 bases. Germline CDR1 MDHEN, CDR2 SYDVKM. The CDR3 has 14 amino acids. CDR3 DNA: TGTGCCAGCAGTTTAGGGAACAGGATCTACGAGCAGTACTTC. Translated: CASSLGNRIYEQYF.